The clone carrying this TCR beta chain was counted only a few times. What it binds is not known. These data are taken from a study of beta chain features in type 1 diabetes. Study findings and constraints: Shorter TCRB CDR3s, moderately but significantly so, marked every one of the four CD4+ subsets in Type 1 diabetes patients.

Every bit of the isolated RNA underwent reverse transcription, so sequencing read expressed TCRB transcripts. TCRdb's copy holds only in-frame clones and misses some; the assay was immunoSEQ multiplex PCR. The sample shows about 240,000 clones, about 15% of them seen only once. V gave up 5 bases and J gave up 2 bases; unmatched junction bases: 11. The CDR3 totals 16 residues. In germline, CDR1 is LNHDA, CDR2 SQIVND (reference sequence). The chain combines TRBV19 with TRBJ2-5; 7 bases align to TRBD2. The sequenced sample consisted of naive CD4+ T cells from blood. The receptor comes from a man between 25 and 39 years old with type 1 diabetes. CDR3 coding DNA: TGTGCCAGTAGTTCCACGCCTAGCGGTATGCAAGAGACCCAGTACTTC. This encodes CASSSTPSGMQETQYF.